These 3 T cell receptor beta chains share one sample of origin, sequenced in a study of neurological immune-mediated disorders. As for time point: technical triplicate 1. TCRdb fed the 5' RACE reads into MiXCR, producing one record per CDR3 protein. Of approximately 23,000 distinct CDR3 sequences listed, around 14% were seen once; the top ten hold around 5.5%. The source material was CD4+ T cells from blood. These receptors were taken from a female donor with HTLV-1-associated myelopathy (HAM/TSP).

This clonotype was picked up many times. This chain connects TRBV20-1 to TRBJ2-3; TRBD2 aligns across 12 bases. V was pared by 3 bases and J by 1 base, with 2 bases of the junction left unmatched. In germline, CDR1 is DFQATT, CDR2 SNEGSKA (reference sequence). This CDR3 region has 15 residues. Written as DNA, the CDR3 is TGCAGTGCTAGGACTAGCGGGAGAGGCACAGATACGCAGTATTTT. This codes for CSARTSGRGTDTQYF.

Many counts were recorded for this clonotype. The gene calls are TRBV5-1 and TRBJ2-1; TRBD2 aligns across 7 bases. Germline CDR1 and CDR2: SGHRS and YFSETQ. The CDR3 totals 16 residues. V trimming: 0 bases; J trimming: 6 bases; junction bases outside the gene matches: 9. The chain's CDR3 is CASSLAVGGSLNEQFF. Here the CDR3 DNA reads TGCGCCAGCAGCTTGGCAGTCGGGGGGTCTCTCAATGAGCAGTTCTTC.

This clonotype has at least ten counts. This chain connects TRBV6-1 to TRBJ1-6, with a tentative D call TRBD1 (5 bases). V gave up 7 bases and J gave up 8 bases, with 15 bases separating them. Per germline, CDR1 MNHNS and CDR2 SASEGT. The CDR3 covers 14 residues. The CDR3 DNA sequence: TGTGCCAGCACACGGGGCAGGGCCGATTCACCCCTCCACTTT. This codes for CASTRGRADSPLHF.